The T cell receptor beta chain under discussion was sequenced for a study of response to subunit inactivated influenza vaccine. The CDR3 has 11 amino acids. Looked up from germline, CDR1 is LGHNA and CDR2 is YNFKEQ. The V end lost 1 base, the J end lost 6 bases, and 3 bases lay between the germline ends. TCRdb re-derived calls from the RT-PCR reads in MiXCR, one entry per CDR3 protein. The sample yields some 540,000 distinct CDR3 sequences, around 21% seen once. In this sample, this clonotype turned up many times. The sample was also linked to a second study, of T cells expressing NK-cell markers. From that paper: UMIs accompanied the 5'RACE template switching by which TCR beta cDNA was made. It was sorted CD3+CD56-NKG2C+, CD3+CD56+NKG2C- and CD3+CD56+NKG2C+ T cells that provided the TCR beta repertoires.

The sequence came from a man in his fifties or sixties who received an inactivated influenza vaccine. The source was CD4+ T cells sorted from PBMCs, collected roughly 12 days after vaccination. The V call is TRBV4-2, the J call TRBJ1-2; no clear D gene. The CDR3 nucleotides are TGTGCCAGCAGCCAAGGGCATGGCTACACCTTC. It specifies CASSQGHGYTF.